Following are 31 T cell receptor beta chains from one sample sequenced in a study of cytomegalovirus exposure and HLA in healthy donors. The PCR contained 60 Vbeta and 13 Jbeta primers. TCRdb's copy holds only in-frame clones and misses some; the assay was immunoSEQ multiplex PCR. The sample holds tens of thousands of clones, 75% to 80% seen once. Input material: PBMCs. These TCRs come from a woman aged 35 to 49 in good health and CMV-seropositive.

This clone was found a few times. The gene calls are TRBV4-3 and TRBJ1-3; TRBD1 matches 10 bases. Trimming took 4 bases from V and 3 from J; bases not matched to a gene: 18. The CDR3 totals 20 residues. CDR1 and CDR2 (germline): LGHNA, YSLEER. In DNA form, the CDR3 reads TGCGCCAGCAGCCGAACCATTCCGGGACAGGGGACTCTGGGTGGAAACACCATATATTTT. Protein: CASSRTIPGQGTLGGNTIYF.

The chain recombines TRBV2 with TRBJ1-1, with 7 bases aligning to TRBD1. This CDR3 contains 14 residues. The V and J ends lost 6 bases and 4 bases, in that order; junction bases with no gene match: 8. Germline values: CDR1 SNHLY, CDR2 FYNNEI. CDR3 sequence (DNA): TGTGCCAGCAGAGCGACAGGGCCAGGCACTGAAGCTTTCTTT. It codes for CASRATGPGTEAFF.

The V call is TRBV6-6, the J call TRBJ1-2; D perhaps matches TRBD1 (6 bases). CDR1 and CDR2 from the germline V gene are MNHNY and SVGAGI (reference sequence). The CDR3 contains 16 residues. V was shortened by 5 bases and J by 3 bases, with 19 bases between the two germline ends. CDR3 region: CASSQGGTGRHYGYTF. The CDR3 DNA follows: TGTGCCAGCAGTCAAGGAGGAACAGGGCGGCACTATGGCTACACCTTC.

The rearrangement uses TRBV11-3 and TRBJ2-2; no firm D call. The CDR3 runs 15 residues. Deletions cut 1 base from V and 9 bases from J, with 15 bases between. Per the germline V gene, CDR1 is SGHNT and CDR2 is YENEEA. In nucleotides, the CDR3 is TGTGCCAGCAGCTTAGGAGGTGGCGACTCCTGGGAGCTGTTTTTT. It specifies CASSLGGGDSWELFF. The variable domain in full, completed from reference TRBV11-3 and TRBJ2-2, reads EAGVVQSPRYKIIEKKQPVAFWCNPISGHNTLYWYLQNLGQGPELLIRYENEEAVDDSQLPKDRFSAERLKGVDSTLKIQPAELGDSAVYLCASSLGGGDSWELFFGEGSRLTVL.

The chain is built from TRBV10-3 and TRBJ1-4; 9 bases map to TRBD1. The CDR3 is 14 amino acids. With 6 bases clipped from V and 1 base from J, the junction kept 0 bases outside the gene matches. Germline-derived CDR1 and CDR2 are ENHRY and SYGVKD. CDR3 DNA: TGTGCCATCAGGGGACAGGGAACTAATGAAAAACTGTTTTTT. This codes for CAIRGQGTNEKLFF.

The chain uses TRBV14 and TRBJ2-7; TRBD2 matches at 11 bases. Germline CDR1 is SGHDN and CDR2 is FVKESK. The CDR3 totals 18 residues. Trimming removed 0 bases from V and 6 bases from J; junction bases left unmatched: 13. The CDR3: CASSQDRSGTSGFLEQYF. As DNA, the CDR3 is TGTGCCAGCAGCCAAGATAGGTCCGGGACTAGCGGTTTCCTCGAGCAGTACTTC.

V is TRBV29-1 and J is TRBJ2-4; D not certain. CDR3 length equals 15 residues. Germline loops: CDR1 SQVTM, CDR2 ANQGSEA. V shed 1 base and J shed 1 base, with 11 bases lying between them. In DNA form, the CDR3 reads TGCAGCGTTGAAGGGTCCACGAGGGCCAAAAACATTCAGTACTTC. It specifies CSVEGSTRAKNIQYF.

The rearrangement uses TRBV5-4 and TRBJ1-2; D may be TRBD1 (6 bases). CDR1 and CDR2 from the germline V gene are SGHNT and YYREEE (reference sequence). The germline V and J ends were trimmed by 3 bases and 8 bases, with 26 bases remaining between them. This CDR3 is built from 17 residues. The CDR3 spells CASSSADRQTLRGGYTF. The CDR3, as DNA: TGTGCCAGCAGCTCCGCCGACAGGCAAACGCTTCGTGGGGGCTACACCTTC.

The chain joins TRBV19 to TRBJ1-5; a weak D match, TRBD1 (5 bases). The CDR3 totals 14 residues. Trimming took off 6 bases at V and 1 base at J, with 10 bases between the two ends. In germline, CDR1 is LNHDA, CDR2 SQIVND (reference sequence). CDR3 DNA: TGTGCCAGTAGGTCGGGGGGGAGCAATCAGCCCCAGCATTTT. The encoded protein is CASRSGGSNQPQHF.

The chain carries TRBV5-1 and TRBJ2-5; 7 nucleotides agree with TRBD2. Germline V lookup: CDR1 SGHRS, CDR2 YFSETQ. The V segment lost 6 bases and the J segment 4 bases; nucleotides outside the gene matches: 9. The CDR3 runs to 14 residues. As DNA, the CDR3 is TGCGCCAGCAACCCGGGGGGAGGGACAGAGACCCAGTACTTC. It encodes CASNPGGGTETQYF.

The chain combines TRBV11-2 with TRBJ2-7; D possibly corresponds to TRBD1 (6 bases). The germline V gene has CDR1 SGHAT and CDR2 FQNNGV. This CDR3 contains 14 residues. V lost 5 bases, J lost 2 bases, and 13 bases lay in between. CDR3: CASSPWTVPYEQYF. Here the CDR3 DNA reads TGTGCCAGCAGCCCGTGGACAGTTCCCTACGAGCAGTACTTC. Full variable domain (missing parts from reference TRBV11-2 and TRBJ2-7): EAGVAQSPRYKIIEKRQSVAFWCNPISGHATLYWYQQILGQGPKLLIQFQNNGVVDDSQLPKDRFSAERLKGVDSTLKIQPAKLEDSAVYLCASSPWTVPYEQYFGPGTRLTVT.

The CDR3 is CASSPGGINEQYF. The CDR3 region has the DNA TGTGCCAGCAGCCCGGGGGGGATCAACGAGCAGTACTTC. The gene calls are TRBV27 and TRBJ2-7; 8 bases agree with TRBD2. The CDR3 is made up of 13 amino acids. After removal of 6 bases from V and 5 bases from J, the junction contained 6 bases not matched to a gene. CDR1 MNHEY and CDR2 SMNVEV come from the germline V gene (reference sequence).

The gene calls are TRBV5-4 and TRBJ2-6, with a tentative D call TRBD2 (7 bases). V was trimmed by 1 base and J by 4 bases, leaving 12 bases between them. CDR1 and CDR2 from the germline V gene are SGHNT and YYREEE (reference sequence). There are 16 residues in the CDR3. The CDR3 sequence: CASSLRGARGANVLTF. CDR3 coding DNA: TGTGCCAGCAGCTTGCGGGGGGCGAGGGGGGCCAACGTCCTGACTTTC.

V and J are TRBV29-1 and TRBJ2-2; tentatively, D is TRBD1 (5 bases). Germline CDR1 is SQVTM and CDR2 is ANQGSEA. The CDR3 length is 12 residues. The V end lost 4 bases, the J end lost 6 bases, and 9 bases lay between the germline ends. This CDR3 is CSVGQGSGELFF. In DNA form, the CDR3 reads TGCAGCGTTGGGCAGGGCTCCGGGGAGCTGTTTTTT.

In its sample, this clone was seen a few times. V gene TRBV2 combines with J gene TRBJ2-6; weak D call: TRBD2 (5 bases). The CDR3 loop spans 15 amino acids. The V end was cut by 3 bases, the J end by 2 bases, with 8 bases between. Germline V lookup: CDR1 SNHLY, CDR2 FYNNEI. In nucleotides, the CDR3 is TGTGCCAGCAGTGATGGGAGAGCTGGGGCCAACGTCCTGACTTTC. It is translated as CASSDGRAGANVLTF. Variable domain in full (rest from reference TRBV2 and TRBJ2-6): EPEVTQTPSHQVTQMGQEVILRCVPISNHLYFYWYRQILGQKVEFLVSFYNNEISEKSEIFDDQFSVERPDGSNFTLKIRSTKLEDSAMYFCASSDGRAGANVLTFGAGSRLTVL.

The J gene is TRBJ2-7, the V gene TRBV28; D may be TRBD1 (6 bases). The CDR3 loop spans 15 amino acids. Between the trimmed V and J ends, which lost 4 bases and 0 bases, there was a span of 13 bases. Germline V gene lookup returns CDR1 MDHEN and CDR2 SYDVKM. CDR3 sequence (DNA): TGTGCCAGCAGTTCTATGACAGGACTCTCCTACGAGCAGTACTTC. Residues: CASSSMTGLSYEQYF.

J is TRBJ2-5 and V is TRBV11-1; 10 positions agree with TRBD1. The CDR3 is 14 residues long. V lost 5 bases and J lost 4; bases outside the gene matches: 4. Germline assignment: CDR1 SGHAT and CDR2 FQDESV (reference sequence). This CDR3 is CASSPDRGRETQYF. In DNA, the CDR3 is TGTGCCAGCAGCCCAGACAGGGGGCGAGAGACCCAGTACTTC.

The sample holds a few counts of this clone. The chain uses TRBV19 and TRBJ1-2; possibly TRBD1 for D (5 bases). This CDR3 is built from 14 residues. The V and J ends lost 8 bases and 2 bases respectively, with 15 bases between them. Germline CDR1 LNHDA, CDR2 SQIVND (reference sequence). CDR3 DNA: TGTGCCAGTGGGTTGGTGGAGGGGAACTATGGCTACACCTTC. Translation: CASGLVEGNYGYTF.

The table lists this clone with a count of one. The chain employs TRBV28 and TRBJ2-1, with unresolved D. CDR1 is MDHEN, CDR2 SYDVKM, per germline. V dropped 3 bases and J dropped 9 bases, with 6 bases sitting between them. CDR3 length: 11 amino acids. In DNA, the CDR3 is TGTGCCAGCAGTTTGCAGCGTGAGCAGTTCTTC. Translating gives CASSLQREQFF.

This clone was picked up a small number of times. Here the CDR3 reads CASSESRGPLRDNEQFF. Here the CDR3 DNA reads TGCGCCAGCAGTGAGTCGCGGGGGCCCCTCCGGGACAATGAGCAGTTCTTC. The chain carries TRBV10-2 and TRBJ2-1, with D possibly matching TRBD2 (7 bases). Trimming shortened V by 0 bases and J by 5 bases, and 17 bases separated the two germline ends. Germline CDR1 reads WSHSY; CDR2 reads SAAADI. The CDR3 loop spans 17 amino acids.

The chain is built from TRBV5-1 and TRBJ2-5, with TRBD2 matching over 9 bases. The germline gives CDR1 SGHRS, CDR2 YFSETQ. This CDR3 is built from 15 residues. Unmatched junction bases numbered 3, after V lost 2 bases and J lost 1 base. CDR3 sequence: CASSLAGGLQETQYF. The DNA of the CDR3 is TGCGCCAGCAGCTTAGCGGGGGGTCTCCAAGAGACCCAGTACTTC.

CDR3 nucleotides: TGTGCCAGCAGCTTGGGACTAGCGGGGGGGCCCGGAACAGATACGCAGTATTTT. It specifies CASSLGLAGGPGTDTQYF. V gene TRBV5-4 combines with J gene TRBJ2-3, with 14 positions matching TRBD2. This CDR3 is built from 18 residues. Unmatched junction bases numbered 6, after V lost 0 bases and J lost 3 bases. Germline V gene data show CDR1 as SGHNT and CDR2 as YYREEE (reference sequence). Drawing the rest from reference TRBV5-4 and TRBJ2-3, the complete variable domain is ETGVTQSPTHLIKTRGQQVTLRCSSQSGHNTVSWYQQALGQGPQFIFQYYREEENGRGNFPPRFSGLQFPNYSSELNVNALELDDSALYLCASSLGLAGGPGTDTQYFGPGTRLTVL.

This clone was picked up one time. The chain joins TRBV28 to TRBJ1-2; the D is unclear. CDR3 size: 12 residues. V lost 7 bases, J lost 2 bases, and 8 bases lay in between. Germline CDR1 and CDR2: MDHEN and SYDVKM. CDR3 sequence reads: CASKSGNYGYTF. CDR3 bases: TGTGCCAGCAAGTCGGGGAACTATGGCTACACCTTC.

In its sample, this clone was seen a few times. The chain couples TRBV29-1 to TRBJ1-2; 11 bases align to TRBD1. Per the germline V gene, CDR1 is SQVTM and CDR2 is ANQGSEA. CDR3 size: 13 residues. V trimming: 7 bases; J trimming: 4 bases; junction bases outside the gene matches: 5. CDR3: CSAADRGLYGYTF. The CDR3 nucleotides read TGCAGCGCCGCGGACAGGGGGCTCTATGGCTACACCTTC.

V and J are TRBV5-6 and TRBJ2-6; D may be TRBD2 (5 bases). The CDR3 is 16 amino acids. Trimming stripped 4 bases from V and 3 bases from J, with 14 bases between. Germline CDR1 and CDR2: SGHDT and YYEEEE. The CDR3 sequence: CASSPSGGRGANVLTF. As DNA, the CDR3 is TGTGCCAGCAGCCCCTCGGGCGGGCGTGGGGCCAACGTCCTGACTTTC.

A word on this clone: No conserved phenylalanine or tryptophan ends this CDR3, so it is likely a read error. The DNA for the CDR3 is TGTGCCAGCAAGTCGGAGCGAGGTGCCGCTTTCCTT. Translated, it gives CASKSERGAAFL. V gene TRBV6-5 combines with J gene TRBJ1-1; D not resolved. From germline, CDR1 is MNHEY and CDR2 SVGAGI. There are 12 residues in the CDR3. Deletions cut 7 bases from V and 11 bases from J, with 17 bases between.

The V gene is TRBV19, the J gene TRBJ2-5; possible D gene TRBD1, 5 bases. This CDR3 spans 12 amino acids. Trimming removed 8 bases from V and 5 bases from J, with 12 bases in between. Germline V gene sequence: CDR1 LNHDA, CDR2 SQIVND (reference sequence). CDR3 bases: TGTGCCAGTGGCGGACAAAGGGAGACCCAGTACTTC. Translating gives CASGGQRETQYF.

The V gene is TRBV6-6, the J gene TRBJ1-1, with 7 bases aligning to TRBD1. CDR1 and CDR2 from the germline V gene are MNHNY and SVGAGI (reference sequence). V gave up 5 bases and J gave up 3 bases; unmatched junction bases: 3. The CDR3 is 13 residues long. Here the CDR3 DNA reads TGTGCCAGCAGTACAGGGGTCGACACTGAAGCTTTCTTT. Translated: CASSTGVDTEAFF.

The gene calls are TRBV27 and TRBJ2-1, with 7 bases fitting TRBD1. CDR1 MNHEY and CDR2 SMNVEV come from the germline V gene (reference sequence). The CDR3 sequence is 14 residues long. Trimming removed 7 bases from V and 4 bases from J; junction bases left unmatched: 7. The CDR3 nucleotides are TGTGCCAGCACCCAGACAGGGTTGTACAATGAGCAGTTCTTC. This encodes CASTQTGLYNEQFF.

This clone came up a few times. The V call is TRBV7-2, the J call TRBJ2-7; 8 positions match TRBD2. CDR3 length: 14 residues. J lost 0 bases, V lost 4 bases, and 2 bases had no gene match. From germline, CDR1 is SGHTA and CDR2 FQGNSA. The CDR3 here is CASSSTSGSYEQYF. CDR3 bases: TGTGCCAGCAGCTCCACTAGCGGCTCCTACGAGCAGTACTTC.

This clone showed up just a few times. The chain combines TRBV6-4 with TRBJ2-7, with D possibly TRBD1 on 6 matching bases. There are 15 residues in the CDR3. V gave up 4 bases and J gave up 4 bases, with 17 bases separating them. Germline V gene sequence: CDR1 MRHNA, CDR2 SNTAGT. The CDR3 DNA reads TGTGCCAGCAGTGTGGCGGCAGGGGAGAAGTACGAGCAGTACTTC. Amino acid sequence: CASSVAAGEKYEQYF.